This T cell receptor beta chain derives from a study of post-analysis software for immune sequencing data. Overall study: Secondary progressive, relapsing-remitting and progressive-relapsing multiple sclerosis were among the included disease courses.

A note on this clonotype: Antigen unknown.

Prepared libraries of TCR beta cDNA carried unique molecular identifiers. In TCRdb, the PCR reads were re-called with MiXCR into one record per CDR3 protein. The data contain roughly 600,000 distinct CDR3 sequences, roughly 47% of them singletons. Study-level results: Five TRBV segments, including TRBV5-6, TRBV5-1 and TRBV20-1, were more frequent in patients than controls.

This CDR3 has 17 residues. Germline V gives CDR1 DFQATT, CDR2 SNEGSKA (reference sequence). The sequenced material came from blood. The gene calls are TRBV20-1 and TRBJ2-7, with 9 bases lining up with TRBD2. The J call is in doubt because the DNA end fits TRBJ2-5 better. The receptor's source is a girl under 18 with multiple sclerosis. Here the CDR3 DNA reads TGCAGTGCTAGTGCTCTCGGGGGGAGCGGGGGGAAAGAGACCCAGTACTTC. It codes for CSASALGGSGGKETQYF.